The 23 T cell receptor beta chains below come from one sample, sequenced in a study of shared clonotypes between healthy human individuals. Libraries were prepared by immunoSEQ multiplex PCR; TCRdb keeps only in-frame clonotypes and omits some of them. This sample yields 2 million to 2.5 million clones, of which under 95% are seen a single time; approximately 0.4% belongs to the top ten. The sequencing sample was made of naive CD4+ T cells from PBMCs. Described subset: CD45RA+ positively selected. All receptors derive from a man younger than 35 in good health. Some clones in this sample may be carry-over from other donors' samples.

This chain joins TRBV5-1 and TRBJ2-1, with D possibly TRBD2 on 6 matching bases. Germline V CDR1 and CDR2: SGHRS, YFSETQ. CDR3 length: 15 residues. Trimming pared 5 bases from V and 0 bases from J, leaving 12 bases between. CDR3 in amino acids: CASRAGGYSYNEQFF. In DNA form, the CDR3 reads TGCGCCAGCAGGGCCGGGGGATACTCCTACAATGAGCAGTTCTTC.

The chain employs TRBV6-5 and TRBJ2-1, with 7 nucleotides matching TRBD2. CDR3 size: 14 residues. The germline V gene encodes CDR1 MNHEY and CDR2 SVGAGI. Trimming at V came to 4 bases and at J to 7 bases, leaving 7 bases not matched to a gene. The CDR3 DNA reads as TGTGCCAGCAGTTCCCGGACTAGTATTAATGAGCAGTTCTTC. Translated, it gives CASSSRTSINEQFF.

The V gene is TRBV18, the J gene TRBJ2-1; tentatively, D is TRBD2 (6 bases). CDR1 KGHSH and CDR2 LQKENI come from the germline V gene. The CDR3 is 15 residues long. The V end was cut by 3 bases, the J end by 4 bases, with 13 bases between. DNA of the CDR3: TGTGCCAGCTCACCTACGGGACTCGATTACAATGAGCAGTTCTTC. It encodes CASSPTGLDYNEQFF.

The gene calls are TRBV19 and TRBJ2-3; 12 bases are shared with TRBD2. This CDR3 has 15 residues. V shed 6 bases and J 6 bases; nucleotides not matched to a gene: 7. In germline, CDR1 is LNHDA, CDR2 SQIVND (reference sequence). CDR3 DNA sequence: TGTGCCAGTAGACCCGGGACTAGCGGGCGGGATACGCAGTATTTT. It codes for CASRPGTSGRDTQYF.

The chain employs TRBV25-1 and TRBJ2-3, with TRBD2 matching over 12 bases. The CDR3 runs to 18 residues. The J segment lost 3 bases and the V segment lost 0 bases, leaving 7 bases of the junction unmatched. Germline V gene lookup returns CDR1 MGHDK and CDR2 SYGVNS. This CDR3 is CASSEYLPTSGGTDTQYF. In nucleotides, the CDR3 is TGTGCCAGCAGTGAATATTTGCCGACTAGCGGGGGAACAGATACGCAGTATTTT. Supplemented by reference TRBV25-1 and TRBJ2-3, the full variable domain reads EADIYQTPRYLVIGTGKKITLECSQTMGHDKMYWYQQDPGMELHLIHYSYGVNSTEKGDLSSESTVSRIRTEHFPLTLESARPSHTSQYLCASSEYLPTSGGTDTQYFGPGTRLTVL.

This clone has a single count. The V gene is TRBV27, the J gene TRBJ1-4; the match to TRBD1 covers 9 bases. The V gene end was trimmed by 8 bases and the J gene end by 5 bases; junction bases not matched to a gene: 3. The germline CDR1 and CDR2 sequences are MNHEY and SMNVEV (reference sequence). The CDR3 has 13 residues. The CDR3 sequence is CASRDRENEKLFF. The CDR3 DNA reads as TGTGCCAGCCGGGACAGGGAGAATGAAAAACTGTTTTTT. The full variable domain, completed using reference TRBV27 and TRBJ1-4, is EAQVTQNPRYLITVTGKKLTVTCSQNMNHEYMSWYRQDPGLGLRQIYYSMNVEVTDKGDVPEGYKVSRKEKRNFPLILESPSPNQTSLYFCASRDRENEKLFFGSGTQLSVL.

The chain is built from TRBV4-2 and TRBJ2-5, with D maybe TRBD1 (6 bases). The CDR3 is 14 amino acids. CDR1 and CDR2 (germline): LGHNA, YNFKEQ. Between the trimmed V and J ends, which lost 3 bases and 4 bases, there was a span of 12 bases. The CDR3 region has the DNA TGTGCCAGCAGCCAGTCACAGGGAGTAGAGACCCAGTACTTC. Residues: CASSQSQGVETQYF.

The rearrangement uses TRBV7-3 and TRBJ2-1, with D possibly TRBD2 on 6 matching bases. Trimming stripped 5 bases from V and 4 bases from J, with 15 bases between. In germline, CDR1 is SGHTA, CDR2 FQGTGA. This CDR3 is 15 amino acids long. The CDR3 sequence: CASSPGTLPYNEQFF. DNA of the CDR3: TGTGCCAGCAGCCCCGGGACTCTACCTTACAATGAGCAGTTCTTC. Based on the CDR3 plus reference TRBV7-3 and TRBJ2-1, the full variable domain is GAGVSQTPSNKVTEKGKYVELRCDPISGHTALYWYRQSLGQGPEFLIYFQGTGAADDSGLPNDRFFAVRPEGSVSTLKIQRTERGDSAVYLCASSPGTLPYNEQFFGPGTRLTVL.

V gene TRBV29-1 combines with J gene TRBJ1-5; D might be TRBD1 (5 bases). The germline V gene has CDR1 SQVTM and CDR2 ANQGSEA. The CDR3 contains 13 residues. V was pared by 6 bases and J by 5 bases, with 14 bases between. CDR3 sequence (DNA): TGCAGCGTCGTCGACAGTCTTTATCAGCCCCAGCATTTT. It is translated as CSVVDSLYQPQHF.

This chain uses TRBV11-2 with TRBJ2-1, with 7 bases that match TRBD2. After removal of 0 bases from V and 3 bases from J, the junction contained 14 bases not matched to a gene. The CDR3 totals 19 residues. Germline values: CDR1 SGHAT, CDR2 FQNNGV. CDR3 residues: CASSLEVRRERRRYNEQFF. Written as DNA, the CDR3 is TGTGCCAGCAGCTTAGAAGTTCGGCGGGAGAGGCGGCGCTACAATGAGCAGTTCTTC.

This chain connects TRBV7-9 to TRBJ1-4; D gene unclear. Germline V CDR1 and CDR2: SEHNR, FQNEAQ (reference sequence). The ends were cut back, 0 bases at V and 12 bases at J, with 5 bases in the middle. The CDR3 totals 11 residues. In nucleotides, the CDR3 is TGTGCCAGCAGCTTAGCCCAGCAACTGTTTTTT. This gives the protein CASSLAQQLFF. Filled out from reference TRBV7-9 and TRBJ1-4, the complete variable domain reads DTGVSQNPRHKITKRGQNVTFRCDPISEHNRLYWYRQTLGQGPEFLTYFQNEAQLEKSRLLSDRFSAERPKGSFSTLEIQRTEQGDSAMYLCASSLAQQLFFGSGTQLSVL.

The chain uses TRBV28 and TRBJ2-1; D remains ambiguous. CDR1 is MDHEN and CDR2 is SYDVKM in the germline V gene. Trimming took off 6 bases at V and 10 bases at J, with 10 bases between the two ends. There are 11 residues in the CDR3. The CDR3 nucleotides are TGTGCCAGCAGAGTAGGGATAGAGCAGTTCTTC. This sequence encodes CASRVGIEQFF.

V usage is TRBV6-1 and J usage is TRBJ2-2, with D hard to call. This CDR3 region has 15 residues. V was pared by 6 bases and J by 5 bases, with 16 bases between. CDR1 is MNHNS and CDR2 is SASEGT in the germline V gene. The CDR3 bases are TGTGCCAGCAGCGGATTGTCCGCTTTAACCGGGGAGCTGTTTTTT. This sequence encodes CASSGLSALTGELFF.

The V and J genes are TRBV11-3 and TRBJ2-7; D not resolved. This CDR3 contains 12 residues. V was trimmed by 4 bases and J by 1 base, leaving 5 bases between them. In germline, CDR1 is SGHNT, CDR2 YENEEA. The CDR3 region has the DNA TGTGCCAGCAGCTCCCCTTCCTACGAGCAGTACTTC. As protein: CASSSPSYEQYF.

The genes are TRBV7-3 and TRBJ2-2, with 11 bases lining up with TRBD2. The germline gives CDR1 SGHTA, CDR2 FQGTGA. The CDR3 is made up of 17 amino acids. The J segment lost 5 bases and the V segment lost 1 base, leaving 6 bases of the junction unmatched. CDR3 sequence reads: CASSLIGLAGGTGELFF. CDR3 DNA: TGTGCCAGCAGCTTAATCGGGCTAGCGGGAGGAACCGGGGAGCTGTTTTTT.

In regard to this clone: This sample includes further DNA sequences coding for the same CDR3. The CDR3 DNA follows: TGTGCCAGCAGTGTGTCCTACGAGCAGTACTTC. Encoded protein: CASSVSYEQYF. The genes are TRBV2 and TRBJ2-7, with unresolved D. The CDR3 contains 11 residues. Trimming removed 4 bases from V and 1 base from J, with 2 bases in between. CDR1 and CDR2 (germline): SNHLY, FYNNEI.

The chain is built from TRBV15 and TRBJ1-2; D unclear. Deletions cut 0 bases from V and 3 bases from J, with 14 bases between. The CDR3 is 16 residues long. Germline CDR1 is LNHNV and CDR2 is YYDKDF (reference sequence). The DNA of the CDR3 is TGTGCCACCAGCAGAGATGGAGCGTCAAGGGACTATGGCTACACCTTC. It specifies CATSRDGASRDYGYTF.

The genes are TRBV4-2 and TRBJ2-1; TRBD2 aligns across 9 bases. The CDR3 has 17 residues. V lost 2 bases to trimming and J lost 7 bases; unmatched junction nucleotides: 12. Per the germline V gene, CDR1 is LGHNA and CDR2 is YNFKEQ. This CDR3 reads CASSQPRGSGSLNEQFF. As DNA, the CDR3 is TGTGCCAGCAGCCAACCCCGGGGTAGCGGGAGTTTGAATGAGCAGTTCTTC.

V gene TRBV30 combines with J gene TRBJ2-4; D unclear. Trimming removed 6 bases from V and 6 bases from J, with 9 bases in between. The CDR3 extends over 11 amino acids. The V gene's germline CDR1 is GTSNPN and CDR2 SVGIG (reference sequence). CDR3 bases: TGTGCCTGTTTCATTGGAAACATTCAGTACTTC. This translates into CACFIGNIQYF.

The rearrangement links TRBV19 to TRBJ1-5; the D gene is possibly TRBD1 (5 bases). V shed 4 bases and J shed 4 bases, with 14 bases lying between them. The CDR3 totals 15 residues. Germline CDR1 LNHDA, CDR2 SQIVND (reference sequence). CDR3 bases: TGTGCCAGTAGTACGGTTACAGGACTTAATCAGCCCCAGCATTTT. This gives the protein CASSTVTGLNQPQHF.

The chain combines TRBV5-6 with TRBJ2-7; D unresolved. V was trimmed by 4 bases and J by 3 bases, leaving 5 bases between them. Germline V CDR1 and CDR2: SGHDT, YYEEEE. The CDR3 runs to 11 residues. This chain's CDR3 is CASSIYYEQYF. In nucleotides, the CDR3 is TGTGCCAGCAGCATATACTACGAGCAGTACTTC.

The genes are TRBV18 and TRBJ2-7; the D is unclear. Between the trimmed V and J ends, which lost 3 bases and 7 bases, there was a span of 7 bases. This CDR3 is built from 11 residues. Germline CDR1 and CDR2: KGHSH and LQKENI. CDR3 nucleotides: TGTGCCAGCTCACCTGATTGGGAGCAGTACTTC. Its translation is CASSPDWEQYF.

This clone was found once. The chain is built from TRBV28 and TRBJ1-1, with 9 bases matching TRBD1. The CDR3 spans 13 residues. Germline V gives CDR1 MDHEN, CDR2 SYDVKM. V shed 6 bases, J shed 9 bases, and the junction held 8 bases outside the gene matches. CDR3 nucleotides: TGTGCCAGCAGGAACCGGGACAGGGTTCAAGCTTTCTTT. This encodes CASRNRDRVQAFF.